Presented here are 10 T cell receptor beta chains from one specimen sequenced in a study of CD8 T cells in Susac syndrome. Reverse transcription of roughly 0.5 to 1 ug RNA was performed with random hexamers. TCRdb re-analysed the immunoSEQ multiplex PCR reads in MiXCR, keeping a single row per CDR3 protein. The repertoire holds 200,000 to 300,000 distinct CDR3 sequences, with almost 97% as singletons. Sample: CD4+ T cells from PBMCs. Receptor source: a human donor with Susac syndrome.

This clonotype was detected only once. The chain combines TRBV30 with TRBJ2-5; D unclear. This CDR3 has 15 amino acids. Trimming removed 3 bases at V and 0 bases at J, with 14 bases between. Looked up from germline, CDR1 is GTSNPN and CDR2 is SVGIG (reference sequence). The CDR3 DNA is TGTGCCTGGAGCCGCGAACAGTCTTACCAAGAGACCCAGTACTTC. Protein sequence: CAWSREQSYQETQYF.

V gene TRBV20-1 combines with J gene TRBJ2-4; D call uncertain. The CDR3 consists of 12 residues. Germline CDR1 is DFQATT and CDR2 is SNEGSKA (reference sequence). The V gene lost 6 bases and the J gene lost 5 bases, with 11 bases spanning the gap. The CDR3 is CSAPQVENIQYF. CDR3 coding DNA: TGCAGTGCCCCCCAGGTTGAAAACATTCAGTACTTC.

The genes are TRBV20-1 and TRBJ1-5, with D possibly being TRBD1 (5 bases). Germline CDR1 and CDR2: DFQATT and SNEGSKA (reference sequence). V gave up 3 bases and J gave up 0 bases, with 12 bases separating them. This CDR3 comprises 15 residues. In DNA, the CDR3 is TGCAGTGCTAGGGGGCCCCGCAGTAGCAATCAGCCCCAGCATTTT. It encodes CSARGPRSSNQPQHF.

The chain recombines TRBV30 with TRBJ2-1; TRBD2 is a possible D gene (5 bases). The V end lost 3 bases, the J end lost 6 bases, and 12 bases lay between the germline ends. The germline CDR1 and CDR2 sequences are GTSNPN and SVGIG (reference sequence). This CDR3 comprises 13 residues. In DNA form, the CDR3 reads TGTGCCTGGAGCGTCGGGGTCCCCAATGAGCAGTTCTTC. This translates into CAWSVGVPNEQFF.

V and J are TRBV7-8 and TRBJ2-5; tentative D call: TRBD1 (6 bases). The V end lost 5 bases, the J end lost 9 bases, and 10 bases lay between the germline ends. Looked up from germline, CDR1 is SGHVS and CDR2 is FQNEAQ. The length of the CDR3 is 11 residues. CDR3 bases: TGTGCCAGCAGCCCAGGGGTGTCCCAGTACTTC. Protein sequence: CASSPGVSQYF.

The rearrangement joins TRBV30 to TRBJ1-2, with D unclear. The germline CDR1 and CDR2 sequences are GTSNPN and SVGIG (reference sequence). With 0 bases removed from V and 8 bases from J, the gap between germline ends came to 13 bases. CDR3 length: 13 amino acids. CDR3 sequence reads: CAWSVRVSGGYTF. CDR3 coding DNA: TGTGCCTGGAGTGTACGAGTCTCGGGAGGCTACACCTTC. The whole variable domain, filled in from reference TRBV30 and TRBJ1-2, reads SQTIHQWPATLVQPVGSPLSLECTVEGTSNPNLYWYRQAAGRGLQLLFYSVGIGQISSEVPQNLSASRPQDRQFILSSKKLLLSDSGFYLCAWSVRVSGGYTFGSGTRLTVV.

The rearrangement joins TRBV6-5 to TRBJ2-7; TRBD2 aligns across 12 bases. The ends lost 6 bases at V and 2 bases at J; junction bases unmatched: 5. Germline loops: CDR1 MNHEY, CDR2 SVGAGI. There are 15 residues in the CDR3. The CDR3 bases are TGTGCCAGCAGATCTCTAGCGGGAGGGACCTACGAGCAGTACTTC. Translated: CASRSLAGGTYEQYF.

The V and J genes are TRBV30 and TRBJ2-1; no firm D call. In germline, CDR1 is GTSNPN, CDR2 SVGIG (reference sequence). V lost 1 base to trimming and J lost 7 bases, with 5 bases between them. This CDR3 is built from 11 residues. This chain's CDR3 is CAWSAGNEQFF. The CDR3, as DNA: TGTGCCTGGAGTGCCGGGAATGAGCAGTTCTTC. Full variable domain (outside the CDR3, taken from reference TRBV30 and TRBJ2-1): SQTIHQWPATLVQPVGSPLSLECTVEGTSNPNLYWYRQAAGRGLQLLFYSVGIGQISSEVPQNLSASRPQDRQFILSSKKLLLSDSGFYLCAWSAGNEQFFGPGTRLTVL.

V and J are TRBV6-4 and TRBJ2-1, with D possibly being TRBD1 (6 bases). Trimming removed 2 bases from V and 8 bases from J, with 10 bases in between. Germline CDR1 is MRHNA and CDR2 is SNTAGT. The CDR3 spans 13 residues. DNA for the CDR3: TGTGCCAGCAGTGACGGACAGAGAGATGAGCAGTTCTTC. Residues: CASSDGQRDEQFF.

The chain is built from TRBV20-1 and TRBJ2-3; 12 nucleotides agree with TRBD2. J lost 4 bases, V lost 2 bases, and 1 base had no gene match. The CDR3 consists of 14 residues. Looked up from germline, CDR1 is DFQATT and CDR2 is SNEGSKA (reference sequence). The CDR3 sequence is CSARLAGGADTQYF. CDR3 bases: TGCAGTGCTAGACTAGCGGGGGGGGCAGATACGCAGTATTTT.